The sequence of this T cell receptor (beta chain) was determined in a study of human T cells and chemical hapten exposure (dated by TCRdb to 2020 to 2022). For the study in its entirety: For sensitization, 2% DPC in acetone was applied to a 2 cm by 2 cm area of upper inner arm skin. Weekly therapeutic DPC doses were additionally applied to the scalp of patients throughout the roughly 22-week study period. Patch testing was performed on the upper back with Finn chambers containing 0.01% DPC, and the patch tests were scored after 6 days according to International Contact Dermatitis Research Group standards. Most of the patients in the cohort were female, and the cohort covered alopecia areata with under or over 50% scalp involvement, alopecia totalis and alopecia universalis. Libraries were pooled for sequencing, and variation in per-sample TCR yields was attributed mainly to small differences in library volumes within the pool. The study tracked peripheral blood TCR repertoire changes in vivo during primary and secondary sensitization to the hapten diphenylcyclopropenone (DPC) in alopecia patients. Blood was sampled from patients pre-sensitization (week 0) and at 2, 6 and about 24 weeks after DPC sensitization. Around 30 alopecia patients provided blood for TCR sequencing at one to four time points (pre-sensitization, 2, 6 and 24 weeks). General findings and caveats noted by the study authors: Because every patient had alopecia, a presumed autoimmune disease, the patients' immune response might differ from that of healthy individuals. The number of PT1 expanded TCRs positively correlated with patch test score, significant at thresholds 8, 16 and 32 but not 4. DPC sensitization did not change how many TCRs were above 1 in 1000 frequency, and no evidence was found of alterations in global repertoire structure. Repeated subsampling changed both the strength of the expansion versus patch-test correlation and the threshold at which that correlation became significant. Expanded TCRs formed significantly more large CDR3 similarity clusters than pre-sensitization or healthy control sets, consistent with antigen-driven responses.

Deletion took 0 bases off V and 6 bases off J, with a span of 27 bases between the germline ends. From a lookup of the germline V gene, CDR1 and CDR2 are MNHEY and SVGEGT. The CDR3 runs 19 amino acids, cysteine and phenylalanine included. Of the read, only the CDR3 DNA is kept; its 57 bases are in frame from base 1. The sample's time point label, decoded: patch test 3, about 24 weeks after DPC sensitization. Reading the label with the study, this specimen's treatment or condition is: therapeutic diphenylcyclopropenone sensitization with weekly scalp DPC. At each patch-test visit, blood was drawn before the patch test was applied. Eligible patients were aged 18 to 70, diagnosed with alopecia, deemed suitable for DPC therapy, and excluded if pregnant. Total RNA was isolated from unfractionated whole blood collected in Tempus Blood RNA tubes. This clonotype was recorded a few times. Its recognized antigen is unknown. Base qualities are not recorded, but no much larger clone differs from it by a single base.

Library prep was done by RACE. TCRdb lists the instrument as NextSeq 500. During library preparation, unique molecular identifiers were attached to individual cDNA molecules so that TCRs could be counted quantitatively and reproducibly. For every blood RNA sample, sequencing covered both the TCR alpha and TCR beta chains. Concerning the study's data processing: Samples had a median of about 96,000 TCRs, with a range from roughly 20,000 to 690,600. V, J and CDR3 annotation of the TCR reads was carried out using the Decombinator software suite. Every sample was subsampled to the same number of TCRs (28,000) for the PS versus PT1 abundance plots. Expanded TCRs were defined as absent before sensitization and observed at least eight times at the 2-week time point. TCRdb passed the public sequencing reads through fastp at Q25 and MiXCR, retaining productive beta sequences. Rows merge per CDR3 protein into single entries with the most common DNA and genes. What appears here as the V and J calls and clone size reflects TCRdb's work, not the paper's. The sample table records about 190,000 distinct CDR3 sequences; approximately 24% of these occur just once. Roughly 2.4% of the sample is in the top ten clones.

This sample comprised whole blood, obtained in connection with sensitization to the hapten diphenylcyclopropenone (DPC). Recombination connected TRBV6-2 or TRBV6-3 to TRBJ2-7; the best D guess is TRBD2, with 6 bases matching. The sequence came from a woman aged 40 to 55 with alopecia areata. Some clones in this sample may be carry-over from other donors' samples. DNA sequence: TGTGCCAGCAGTTACTCATTGCGGGACCCCCTTCCCCGATCCGGCGAGCAGTACTTC. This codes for CASSYSLRDPLPRSGEQYF.